The rows below give T cell receptor beta chains drawn from one sample of a study of identical twins. MiXCR, applied by TCRdb to the 5' RACE reads, yields one record per CDR3 protein. The sample contains 300,000 to 400,000 distinct CDR3 sequences, around 12% of which appear only once. The same specimen was also included in a second study, on yellow fever vaccine responses in identical twins.

Sequencing used CD8+ T cells sorted from blood. These receptors came from a woman in her late teens or twenties in good health. CDR3s leave out the opening cysteine and the closing phenylalanine or tryptophan.

j_call v_call cdr3_aa
TRBJ2-5 TRBV9 ASSVEGETQY
TRBJ1-4 TRBV2 ASIKDQGLTNEKLF
TRBJ2-5 TRBV7-2 ASSFPWDGQETQY
TRBJ2-2 TRBV4-2 ASSQDPDSYTGELF
TRBJ2-1 TRBV24-1 ATSDRTSILYNEQF
TRBJ2-7 TRBV12-3/TRBV12-4 ASSFAAGGSEQY
TRBJ1-1 TRBV6-1 ASRPRDPNTEAF
TRBJ2-1 TRBV14 ASSSPGVYNEQF
TRBJ2-1 TRBV10-3 AIGASGSYNEQF
TRBJ2-5 TRBV27 ASSLSTGIETQY
TRBJ1-1 TRBV5-1 ASSQGQGARGTEAF
TRBJ2-1 TRBV6-1 ASLHSGIGYNEQF
TRBJ1-1 TRBV20-1 SATLGTGALNTEAF
TRBJ1-5 TRBV24-1 ATSDFANQPQH
TRBJ2-1 TRBV10-3 AISESTSGLNNEQF
TRBJ2-6 TRBV7-9 AKAGGVPGANVLT
TRBJ2-1 TRBV12-3/TRBV12-4 ASSPGQEKF
TRBJ2-3 TRBV4-1 ASSQEGRVGDTQY
TRBJ2-1 TRBV2 ASSVSGNSYNEQF
TRBJ2-2 TRBV27 ASSFGGGVTGELF
TRBJ1-1 TRBV4-1 ASSQHLGNTEAF
TRBJ2-5 TRBV7-9 ASSLAPPGPQETQY
TRBJ2-1 TRBV7-2 ASSTRTSGVNEQF
TRBJ1-1 TRBV20-1 SARDYSDKYNEAF
TRBJ1-6 TRBV28 ASSPTGGQHNSPLH
TRBJ2-1 TRBV4-2 ASSLLLGEDEQF
TRBJ1-4 TRBV6-1 ASSPRGSNEKLF
TRBJ1-1 TRBV9 ASSIGTVNTEAF
TRBJ2-3 TRBV5-1 ASSYLGPDTQY
TRBJ2-5 TRBV27 ASSLSLGDGTQY
TRBJ2-3 TRBV6-4 ASSHLAGAGDTQY
TRBJ2-1 TRBV5-6 ASSAGLAPGNEQF
TRBJ2-5 TRBV29-1 SVVAVRYGIAGTQETQY
TRBJ2-2 TRBV27 ASSYGPDAGLF
TRBJ2-1 TRBV7-8 ASSLARGTGRAPSYNEQF
TRBJ2-1 TRBV19 ASSIQGWNEQF
TRBJ2-2 TRBV20-1 SARQTSGRAPGELF
TRBJ2-2 TRBV27 ASSLYPSGTGELF
TRBJ2-1 TRBV27 ASSTIGTSGRNEQF
TRBJ2-3 TRBV9 ASSGLAGGTDTQY
TRBJ2-5 TRBV7-9 ASSLGGGRETQY
TRBJ2-2 TRBV12-3/TRBV12-4 ASSLEATGELF
TRBJ1-1 TRBV7-8 ASSPPTRTDTEAF
TRBJ2-3 TRBV4-2 ASSRASGDPTDTQY
TRBJ2-1 TRBV3-1 ASSPAPSGAYNEQF
TRBJ1-1 TRBV9 ASSGDRGWTEAF
TRBJ2-2 TRBV27 ASSQGYAGELF
TRBJ2-7 TRBV7-6 ASSGTGPYEQY